The clone carrying this T cell receptor beta chain showed up many times. Its antigen is currently unknown. Germline assignment: CDR1 LGHNA and CDR2 YNFKEQ. The CDR3 spans 16 residues. The ends lost 4 bases at V and 7 bases at J; junction bases unmatched: 12. The sample belongs to a study of identical twins. TCRdb processed the 5' RACE reads anew with MiXCR; each CDR3 protein has one entry. The data contain about 430,000 distinct CDR3 sequences, roughly 20% of them singletons. Study results and caveats: Alpha sequences that were out-of-frame and twin-shared showed an excess of low generation probability. Models predicted too little out-of-frame TCR alpha sharing in monozygotic twins. A cross-sectional statistical analysis, not follow-up of the same donors, supported the conclusions.

Sequencing input: naive T cells sorted from blood. The chain employs TRBV4-2 and TRBJ1-3; TRBD1 matches 8 bases. The clonotype was recovered from a man aged 50-60 years in good health. CDR3 coding DNA: TGTGCCAGCAGCCCAAGCGGGACAGGTCGGGGGAACACCATATATTTT. Translation: CASSPSGTGRGNTIYF.